This T cell receptor beta chain was retrieved from a study of cytomegalovirus exposure and HLA in healthy donors. Trimming left V 7 bases short and J 6 bases short, with 13 bases between. CDR1 is MNHNS, CDR2 SASEGT, per germline. This CDR3 region has 14 residues. Sequencing was performed with immunoSEQ multiplex PCR; in TCRdb, only in-frame clones are kept and a portion is missing. The profile shows about 60,000 clones, 95% to 96% of them singletons. This TCR was sampled from a man aged 18 to 29 in good health and CMV-seronegative. Sequencing input: PBMCs. The gene calls are TRBV6-1 and TRBJ2-6; a weak D match, TRBD2 (6 bases). CDR3 region: CASTRDFEANVLTF. The CDR3 DNA reads as TGTGCCAGCACCCGGGACTTCGAGGCCAACGTCCTGACTTTC.